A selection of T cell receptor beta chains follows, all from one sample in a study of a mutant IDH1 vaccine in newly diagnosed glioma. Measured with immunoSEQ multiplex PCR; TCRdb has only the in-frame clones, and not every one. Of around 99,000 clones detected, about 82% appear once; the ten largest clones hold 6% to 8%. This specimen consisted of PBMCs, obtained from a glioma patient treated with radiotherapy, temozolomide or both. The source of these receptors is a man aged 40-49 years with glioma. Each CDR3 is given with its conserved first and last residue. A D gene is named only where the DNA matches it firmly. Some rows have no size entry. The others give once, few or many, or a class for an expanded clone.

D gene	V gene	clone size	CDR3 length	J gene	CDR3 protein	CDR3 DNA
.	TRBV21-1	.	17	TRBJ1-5	CASSKGRGVMGNQPQHF	TGTGCCAGCAGCAAAGGGAGGGGGGTCATGGGCAATCAGCCCCAGCATTTT
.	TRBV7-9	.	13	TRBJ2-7	CASSGGFAYEQYF	TGTGCCAGCAGCGGGGGCTTTGCCTACGAGCAGTACTTC
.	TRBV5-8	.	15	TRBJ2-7	CASSLVSQDGYEQYF	TGTGCCAGCAGCTTGGTATCTCAGGACGGCTACGAGCAGTACTTC
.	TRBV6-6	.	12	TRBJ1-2	CASSYKGGGYTF	TGTGCCAGCAGTTACAAGGGGGGCGGCTACACCTTC
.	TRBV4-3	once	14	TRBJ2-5	CASSHLRSGETQYF	TGCGCCAGCAGCCACCTAAGGTCGGGAGAGACCCAGTACTTC
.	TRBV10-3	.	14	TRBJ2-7	CAISWYGSSYEQYF	TGTGCCATCAGTTGGTACGGGAGCTCCTACGAGCAGTACTTC
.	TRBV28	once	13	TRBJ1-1	CASRRTSGSGAFF	TGTGCCAGCAGACGCACCTCAGGGTCTGGAGCTTTCTTT
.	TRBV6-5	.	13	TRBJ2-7	CASSSGGTYEQYF	TGTGCCAGCAGCTCAGGGGGGACCTACGAGCAGTACTTC
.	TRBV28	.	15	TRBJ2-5	CASSFRGEVRETQYF	TGTGCCAGCAGTTTTAGGGGGGAGGTACGGGAGACCCAGTACTTC
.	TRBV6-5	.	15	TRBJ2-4	CASSYSELAKNIQYF	TGTGCCAGCAGTTACTCGGAGTTAGCCAAAAACATTCAGTACTTC
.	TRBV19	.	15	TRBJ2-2	CARAGQQINTGELFF	TGTGCCAGGGCGGGACAGCAGATCAACACCGGGGAGCTGTTTTTT
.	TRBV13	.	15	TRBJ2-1	CASSLGPSSYNEQFF	TGTGCCAGCAGCTTAGGACCGAGCTCCTACAATGAGCAGTTCTTC
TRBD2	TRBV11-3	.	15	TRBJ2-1	CASSPGTSQGNEQFF	TGTGCCAGCAGCCCTGGGACTAGCCAGGGCAATGAGCAGTTCTTC
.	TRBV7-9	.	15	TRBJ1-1	CASSLGSRTNTEAFF	TGTGCCAGCAGCTTGGGAAGCAGGACGAACACTGAAGCTTTCTTT
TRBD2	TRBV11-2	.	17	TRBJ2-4	CASSLKVAGGTKNIQYF	TGTGCCAGCAGCTTAAAAGTCGCGGGGGGAACCAAAAACATTCAGTACTTC
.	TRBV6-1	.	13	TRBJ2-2	CASTVGDTGELFF	TGTGCCAGCACGGTCGGGGACACCGGGGAGCTGTTTTTT
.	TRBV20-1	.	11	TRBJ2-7	CSAPKTYEQYF	TGCAGTGCTCCCAAGACCTACGAGCAGTACTTC